This record covers a single T cell receptor beta chain. The antigen remains unidentified. One junction end disagrees with the germline gene, perhaps due to a read error. CDR3 length: 15 amino acids. Per the germline V gene, CDR1 is SGHTA and CDR2 is FQGTGA. The data belong to a study of cytomegalovirus exposure and HLA in healthy donors. Study-wide background: There were fewer than 130 million unique TCR beta sequences, drawn from approximately 180 million T cells, in an earlier analysis. Points from the study as a whole: Common viral pathogens (according to a later analysis) appeared linked to several of the most significant clusters. Only CMV serostatus was available as immune exposure information. Later work showed greater clonal expansion in HLA-associated TCR beta chains than in equally common others.

Primers: 60 Vbeta forward and 13 Jbeta reverse. Sequenced by immunoSEQ multiplex PCR; TCRdb stores in-frame clones only, minus some. The sample consists of about 76,000 clones, over 60% of them appearing once. Sequenced: PBMCs. The chain uses TRBV7-3 and TRBJ2-2; 9 nucleotides agree with TRBD1. The clonotype comes from a male donor in good health and CMV-seropositive. CDR3 bases: TGTGCCGGCAGCTTACAGGGGGCGCGGGGCGGGGAGCTGTTTTTT. The encoded protein is CAGSLQGARGGELFF. The entire variable domain, with the rest obtained from reference TRBV7-3 and TRBJ2-2, is as follows: GAGVSQTPSNKVTEKGKYVELRCDPISGHTALYWYRQSLGQGPEFLIYFQGTGAADDSGLPNDRFFAVRPEGSVSTLKIQRTERGDSAVYLCAGSLQGARGGELFFGEGSRLTVL.